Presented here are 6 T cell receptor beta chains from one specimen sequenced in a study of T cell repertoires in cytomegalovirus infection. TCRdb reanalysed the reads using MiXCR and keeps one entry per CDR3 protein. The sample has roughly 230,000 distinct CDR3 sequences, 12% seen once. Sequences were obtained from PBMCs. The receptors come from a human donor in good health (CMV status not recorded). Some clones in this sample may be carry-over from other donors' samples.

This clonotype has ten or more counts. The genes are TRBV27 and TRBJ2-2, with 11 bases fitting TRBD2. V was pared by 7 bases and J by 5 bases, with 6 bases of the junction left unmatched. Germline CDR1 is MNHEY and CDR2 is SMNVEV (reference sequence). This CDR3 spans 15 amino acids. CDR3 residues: CASTLAGGLTGELFF. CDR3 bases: TGTGCCAGCACCTTAGCGGGAGGGTTGACCGGGGAGCTGTTTTTT.

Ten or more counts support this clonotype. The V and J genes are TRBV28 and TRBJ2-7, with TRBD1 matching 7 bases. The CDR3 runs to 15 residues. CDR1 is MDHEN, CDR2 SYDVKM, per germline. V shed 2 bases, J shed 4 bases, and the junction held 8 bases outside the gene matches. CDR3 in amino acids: CASSLMGQRLYEQYF. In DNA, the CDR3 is TGTGCCAGCAGTTTAATGGGACAGAGACTTTACGAGCAGTACTTC.

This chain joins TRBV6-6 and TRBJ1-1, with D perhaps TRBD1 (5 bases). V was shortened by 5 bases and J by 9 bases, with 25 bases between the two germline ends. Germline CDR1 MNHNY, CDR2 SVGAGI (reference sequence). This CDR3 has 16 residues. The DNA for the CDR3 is TGTGCCAGCAGTCTCCCTGATACCGGGACGGGTAGGAAAGCTTTCTTT. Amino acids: CASSLPDTGTGRKAFF.

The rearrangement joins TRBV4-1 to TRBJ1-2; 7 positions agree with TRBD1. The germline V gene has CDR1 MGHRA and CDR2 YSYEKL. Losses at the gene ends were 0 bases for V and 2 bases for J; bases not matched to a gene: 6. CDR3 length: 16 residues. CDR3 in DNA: TGCGCCAGCAGCCAAGAGGCAACGGGACAGAACTATGGCTACACCTTC. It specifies CASSQEATGQNYGYTF.

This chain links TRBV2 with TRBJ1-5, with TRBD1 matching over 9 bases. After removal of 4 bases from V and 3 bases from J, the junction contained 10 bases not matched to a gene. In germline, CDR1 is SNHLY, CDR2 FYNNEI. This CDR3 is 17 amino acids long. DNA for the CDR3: TGTGCCAGCAGTGGTACAGGGGGCGGAAATTACAATCAGCCCCAGCATTTT. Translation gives CASSGTGGGNYNQPQHF.

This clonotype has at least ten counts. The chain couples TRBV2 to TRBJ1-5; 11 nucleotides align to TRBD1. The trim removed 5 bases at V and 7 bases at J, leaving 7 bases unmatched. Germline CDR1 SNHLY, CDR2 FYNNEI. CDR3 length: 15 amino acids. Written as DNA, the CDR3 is TGTGCCAGCAGTTTGGACAGGGGGCCAGGACAGCCCCAGCATTTT. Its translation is CASSLDRGPGQPQHF.